This TCR beta chain appears in the sequencing data of a study of siplizumab effects on memory and regulatory T cells. The study's findings and limits: Both greater diversity than memory cells and a major contribution to the alloresponse seemed to characterize naive T cells. Roughly 75-95% of proliferating CD4+ or CD8+ clones lacked an assignable naive or memory phenotype. Sequences below about 10^-5 frequency were poorly captured. As a result, only a minor fraction of alloreactive clones mapped to unstimulated subsets.

In its sample, this clone was seen once. Its antigen is still unknown. Assay used: immunoSEQ multiplex PCR; TCRdb lists only in-frame clones, some missing. The repertoire holds tens of thousands of clones, with around 90% as singletons. Germline trimming cut 2 bases from V and 8 bases from J; bases unmatched to any gene: 6. CDR3 length: 14 amino acids. Per the germline V gene, CDR1 is SGDLS and CDR2 is YYNGEE. The genes are TRBV9 and TRBJ2-1; 8 bases align to TRBD2. The sequencing sample was made of CD8+ T cells sorted from blood. The sequence was obtained from a human donor in good health. The chain's CDR3 is CASSVGLAGYEQFF. CDR3 sequence (DNA): TGTGCCAGCAGCGTTGGTCTAGCGGGCTATGAGCAGTTCTTC.